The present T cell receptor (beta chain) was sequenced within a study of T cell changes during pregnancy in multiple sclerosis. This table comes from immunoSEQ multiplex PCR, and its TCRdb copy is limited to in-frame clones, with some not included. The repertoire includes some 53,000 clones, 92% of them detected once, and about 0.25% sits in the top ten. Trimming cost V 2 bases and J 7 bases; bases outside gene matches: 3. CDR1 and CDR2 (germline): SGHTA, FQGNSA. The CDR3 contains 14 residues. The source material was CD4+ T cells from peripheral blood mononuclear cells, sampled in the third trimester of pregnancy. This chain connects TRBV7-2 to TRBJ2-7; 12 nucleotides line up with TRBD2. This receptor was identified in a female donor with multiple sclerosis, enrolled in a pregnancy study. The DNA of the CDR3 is TGTGCCAGCAGCTTAACTAGCGGGGGGTGGGAGCAGTACTTC. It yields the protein CASSLTSGGWEQYF.